This TCR beta chain was recovered during a study of cytomegalovirus exposure and HLA in healthy donors. General observations from the study: Earlier findings revealed that most TCR beta V segments proved productive either about 87% or about 30% of the time. Analyzed later, association rates of TCRs varied across HLA loci, with DRB1 most and HLA-C fewest. Overall, 164 TCR beta chains were annotated as cytomegalovirus-associated.

This clone was seen only once. Its antigen remains unidentified. 13 Jbeta primers and 60 Vbeta primers were used for the PCR. TCRdb's copy holds only in-frame clones and misses some; the assay was immunoSEQ multiplex PCR. This table has about 94,000 clones, roughly three quarters appearing once. The CDR3 has 17 amino acids. V shed 5 bases, J shed 0 bases, and the junction held 9 bases outside the gene matches. The germline V gene has CDR1 SEHNR and CDR2 FQNEAQ (reference sequence). This clonotype was sampled from an older woman in good health and CMV-seronegative. The sequencing input was PBMCs. V gene TRBV7-9 combines with J gene TRBJ2-3, with 9 bases lining up with TRBD2. Here the CDR3 DNA reads TGTGCCAGCAGCCGACCGGGACTAGCAACCAGCACAGATACGCAGTATTTT. It specifies CASSRPGLATSTDTQYF.